The T cell receptor (beta chain) described here comes from a study of blood T cells in healthy people across ages. As for the study in general: When template switching was applied, about one barcoded beta molecule was captured per two T cells. General study results and limits: As age increased, TCR beta diversity per million T cells fell in a roughly linear fashion. Not knowing donor CMV status may have confounded expanded clonotype changes.

Drawing of peripheral blood yielded about 9.6 milliliters from each donor. Then a second PCR, running about 6 to 12 cycles, was carried out with a sample-barcoded 5' primer and a J-beta primer mix. TCRdb passed the 5' RACE reads through MiXCR, listing each CDR3 protein once. This sample has about 1,600,000 distinct CDR3 sequences, with roughly 45% found just once. Points on this clonotype: No antigen is known for it.

The receptor's source is a woman under 30 in good health. Sequenced material: blood.

CDR3: CSVKTGRVDEQYF. The CDR3 DNA follows: TGCAGCGTTAAGACAGGGCGTGTCGACGAGCAGTACTTC. The rearrangement links TRBV29-1 to TRBJ2-7, with 7 bases matching TRBD1. This CDR3 has 13 amino acids. The germline V gene has CDR1 SQVTM and CDR2 ANQGSEA. V shed 5 bases and J 5 bases; nucleotides not matched to a gene: 9.